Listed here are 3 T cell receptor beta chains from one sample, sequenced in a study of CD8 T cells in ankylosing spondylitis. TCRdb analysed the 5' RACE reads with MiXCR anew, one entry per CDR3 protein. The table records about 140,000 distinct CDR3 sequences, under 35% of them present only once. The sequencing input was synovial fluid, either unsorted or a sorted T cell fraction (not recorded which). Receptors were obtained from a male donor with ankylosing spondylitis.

The CDR3 here is CASSPRPSTDTQYF. CDR3 nucleotide sequence: TGTGCCAGCAGCCCGCGGCCAAGCACAGATACGCAGTATTTT. V and J are TRBV27 and TRBJ2-3; the D is unclear. CDR1 is MNHEY and CDR2 is SMNVEV in the germline V gene (reference sequence). The CDR3 is 14 residues long. V dropped 6 bases and J dropped 0 bases, with 10 bases sitting between them.

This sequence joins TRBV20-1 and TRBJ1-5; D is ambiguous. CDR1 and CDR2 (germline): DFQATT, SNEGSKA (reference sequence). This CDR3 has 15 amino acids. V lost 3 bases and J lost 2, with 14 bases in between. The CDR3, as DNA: TGCAGTGCTAGTCTTCCGGGTTCGGGCAATCAGCCCCAGCATTTT. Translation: CSASLPGSGNQPQHF.

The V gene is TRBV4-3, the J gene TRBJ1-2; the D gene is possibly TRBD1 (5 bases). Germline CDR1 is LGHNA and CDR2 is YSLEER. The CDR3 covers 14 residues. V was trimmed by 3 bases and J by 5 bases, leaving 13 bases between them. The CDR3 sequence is CASSQTPQGYGYTF. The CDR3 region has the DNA TGCGCCAGCAGCCAGACCCCCCAGGGTTATGGCTACACCTTC.